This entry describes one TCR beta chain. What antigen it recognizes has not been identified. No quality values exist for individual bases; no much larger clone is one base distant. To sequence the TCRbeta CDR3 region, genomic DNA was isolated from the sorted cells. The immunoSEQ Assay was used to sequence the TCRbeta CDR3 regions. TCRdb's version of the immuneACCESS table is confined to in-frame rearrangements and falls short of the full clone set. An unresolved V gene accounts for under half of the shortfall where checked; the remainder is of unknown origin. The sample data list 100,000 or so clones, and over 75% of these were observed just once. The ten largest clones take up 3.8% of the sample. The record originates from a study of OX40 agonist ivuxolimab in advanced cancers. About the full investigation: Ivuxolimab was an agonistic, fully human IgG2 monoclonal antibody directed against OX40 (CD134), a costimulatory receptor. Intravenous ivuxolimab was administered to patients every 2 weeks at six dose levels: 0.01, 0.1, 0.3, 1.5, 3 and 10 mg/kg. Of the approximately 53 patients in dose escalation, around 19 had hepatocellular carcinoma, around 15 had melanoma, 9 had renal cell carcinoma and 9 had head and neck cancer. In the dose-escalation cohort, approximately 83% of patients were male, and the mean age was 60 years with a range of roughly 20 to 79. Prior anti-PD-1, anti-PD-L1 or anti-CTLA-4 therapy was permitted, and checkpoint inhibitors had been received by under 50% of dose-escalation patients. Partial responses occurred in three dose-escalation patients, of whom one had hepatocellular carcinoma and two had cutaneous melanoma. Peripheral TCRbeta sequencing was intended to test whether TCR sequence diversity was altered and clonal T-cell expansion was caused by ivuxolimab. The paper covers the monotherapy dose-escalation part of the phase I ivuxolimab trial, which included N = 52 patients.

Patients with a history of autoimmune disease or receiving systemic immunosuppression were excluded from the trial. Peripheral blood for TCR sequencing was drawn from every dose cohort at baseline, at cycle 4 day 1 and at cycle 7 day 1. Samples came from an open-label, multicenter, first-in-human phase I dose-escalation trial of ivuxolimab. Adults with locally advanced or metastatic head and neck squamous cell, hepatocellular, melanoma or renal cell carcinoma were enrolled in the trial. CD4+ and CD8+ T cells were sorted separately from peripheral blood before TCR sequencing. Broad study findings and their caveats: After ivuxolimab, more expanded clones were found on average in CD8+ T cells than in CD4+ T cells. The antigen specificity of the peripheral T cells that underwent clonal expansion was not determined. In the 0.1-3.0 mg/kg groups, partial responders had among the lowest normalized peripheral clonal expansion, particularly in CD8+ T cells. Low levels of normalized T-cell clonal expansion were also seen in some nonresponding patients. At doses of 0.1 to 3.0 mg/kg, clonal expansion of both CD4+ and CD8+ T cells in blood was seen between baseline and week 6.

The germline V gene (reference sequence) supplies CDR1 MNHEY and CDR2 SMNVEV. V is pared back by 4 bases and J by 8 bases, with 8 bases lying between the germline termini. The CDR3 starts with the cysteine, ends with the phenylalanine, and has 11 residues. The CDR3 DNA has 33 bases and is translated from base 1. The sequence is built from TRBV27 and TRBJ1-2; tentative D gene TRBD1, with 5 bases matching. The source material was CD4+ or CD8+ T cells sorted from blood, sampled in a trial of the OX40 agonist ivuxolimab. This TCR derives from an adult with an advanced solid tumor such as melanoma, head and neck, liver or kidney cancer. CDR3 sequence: CASSSGRGYTF. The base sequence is TGTGCCAGCAGTTCAGGGAGAGGCTACACCTTC.